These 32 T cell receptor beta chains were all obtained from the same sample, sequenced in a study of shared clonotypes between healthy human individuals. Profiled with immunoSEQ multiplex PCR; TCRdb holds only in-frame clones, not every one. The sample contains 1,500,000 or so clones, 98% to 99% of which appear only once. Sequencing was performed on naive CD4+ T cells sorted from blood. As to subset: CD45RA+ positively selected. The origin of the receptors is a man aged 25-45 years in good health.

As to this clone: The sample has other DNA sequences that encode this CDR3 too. The CDR3 sequence is CASSLTSGNNEQFF. CDR3 DNA: TGTGCCAGCAGTTTAACTAGCGGCAACAATGAGCAGTTCTTC. The chain uses TRBV28 and TRBJ2-1, with TRBD2 identical over 8 bases. V lost 2 bases and J lost 5; bases outside the gene matches: 2. The CDR3 totals 14 residues. CDR1 and CDR2 from the germline V gene are MDHEN and SYDVKM.

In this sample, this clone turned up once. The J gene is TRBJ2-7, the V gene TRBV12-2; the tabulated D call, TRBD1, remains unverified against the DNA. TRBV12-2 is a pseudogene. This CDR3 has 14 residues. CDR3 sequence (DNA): TGTGCAAGTCGCCCAGGGCTTCTGTGGGGCGAGCAGTACTTC. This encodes CASRPGLLWGEQYF.

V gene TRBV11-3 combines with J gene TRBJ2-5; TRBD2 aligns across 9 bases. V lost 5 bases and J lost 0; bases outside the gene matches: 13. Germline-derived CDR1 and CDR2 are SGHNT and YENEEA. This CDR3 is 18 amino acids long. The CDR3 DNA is TGTGCCAGCAGCCTAACAGGAGGGACTAGCCGTTACCAAGAGACCCAGTACTTC. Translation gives CASSLTGGTSRYQETQYF.

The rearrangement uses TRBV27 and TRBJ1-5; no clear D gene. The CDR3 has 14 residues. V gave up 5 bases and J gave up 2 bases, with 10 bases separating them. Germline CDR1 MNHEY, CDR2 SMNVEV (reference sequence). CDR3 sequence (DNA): TGTGCCAGCAGTCCCGGGCCGGGCAATCAGCCCCAGCATTTT. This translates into CASSPGPGNQPQHF.

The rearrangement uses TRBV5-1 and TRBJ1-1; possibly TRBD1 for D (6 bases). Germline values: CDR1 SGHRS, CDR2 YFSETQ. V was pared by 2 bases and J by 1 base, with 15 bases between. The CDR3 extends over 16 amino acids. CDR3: CASSFGLGAGNTEAFF. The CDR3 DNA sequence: TGCGCCAGCAGCTTTGGGCTGGGGGCGGGGAACACTGAAGCTTTCTTT.

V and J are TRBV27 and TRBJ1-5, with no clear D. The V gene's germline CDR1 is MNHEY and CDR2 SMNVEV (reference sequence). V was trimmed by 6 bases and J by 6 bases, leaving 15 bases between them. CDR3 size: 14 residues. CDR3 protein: CASRQAGRSQPQHF. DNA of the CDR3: TGTGCCAGCAGGCAGGCGGGGAGGTCTCAGCCCCAGCATTTT.

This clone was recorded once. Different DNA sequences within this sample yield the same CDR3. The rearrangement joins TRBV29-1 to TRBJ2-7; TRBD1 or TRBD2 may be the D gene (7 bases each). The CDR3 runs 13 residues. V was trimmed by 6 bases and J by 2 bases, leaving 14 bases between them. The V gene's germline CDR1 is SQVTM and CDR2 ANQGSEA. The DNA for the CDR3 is TGCAGCGTGCGGGGGACAGTAACCTACGAGCAGTACTTC. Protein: CSVRGTVTYEQYF.

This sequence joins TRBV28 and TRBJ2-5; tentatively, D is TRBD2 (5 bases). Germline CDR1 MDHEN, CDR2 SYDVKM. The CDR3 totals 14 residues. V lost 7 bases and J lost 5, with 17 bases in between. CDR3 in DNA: TGTGCCAGCACGAAGGACTCCTTGCTCGAGACCCAGTACTTC. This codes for CASTKDSLLETQYF.

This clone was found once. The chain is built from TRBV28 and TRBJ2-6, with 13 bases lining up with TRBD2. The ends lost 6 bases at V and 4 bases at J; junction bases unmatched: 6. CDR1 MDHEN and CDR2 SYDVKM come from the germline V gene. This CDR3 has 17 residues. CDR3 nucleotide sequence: TGTGCCAGCAGCGAAATGGGACTAGCGGGAGGGGCCAACGTCCTGACTTTC. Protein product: CASSEMGLAGGANVLTF. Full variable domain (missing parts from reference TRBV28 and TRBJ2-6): DVKVTQSSRYLVKRTGEKVFLECVQDMDHENMFWYRQDPGLGLRLIYFSYDVKMKEKGDIPEGYSVSREKKERFSLILESASTNQTSMYLCASSEMGLAGGANVLTFGAGSRLTVL.

For the CDR3, the DNA is TGTGCCAGCAAGGGTACAGGGGGCACAGATACGCAGTATTTT. It encodes CASKGTGGTDTQYF. This chain links TRBV2 with TRBJ2-3; the match to TRBD1 covers 7 bases. Germline V lookup: CDR1 SNHLY, CDR2 FYNNEI. This CDR3 is built from 14 residues. The ends lost 7 bases at V and 1 base at J; junction bases unmatched: 5.

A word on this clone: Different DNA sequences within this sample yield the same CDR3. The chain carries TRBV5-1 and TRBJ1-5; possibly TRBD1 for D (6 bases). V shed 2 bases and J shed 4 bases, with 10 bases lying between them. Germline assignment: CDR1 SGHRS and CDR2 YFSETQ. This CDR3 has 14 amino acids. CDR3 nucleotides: TGCGCCAGCAGCTTTCGAGGGGGTAATCAGCCCCAGCATTTT. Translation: CASSFRGGNQPQHF.

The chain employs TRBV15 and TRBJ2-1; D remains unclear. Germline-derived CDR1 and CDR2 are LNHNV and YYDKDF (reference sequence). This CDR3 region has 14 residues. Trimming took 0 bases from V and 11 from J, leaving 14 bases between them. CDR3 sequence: CATSRDSPSSKQFF. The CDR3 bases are TGTGCCACCAGCAGAGATTCCCCCTCCTCCAAGCAGTTCTTC.

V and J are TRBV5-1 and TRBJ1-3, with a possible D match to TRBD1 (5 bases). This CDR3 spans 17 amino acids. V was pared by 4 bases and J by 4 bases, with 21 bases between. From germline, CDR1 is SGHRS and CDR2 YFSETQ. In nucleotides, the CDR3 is TGCGCCAGCAGCGGAACTCCCGGGCCTCAGGGCGGAAACACCATATATTTT. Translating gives CASSGTPGPQGGNTIYF.

The CDR3 protein is CASSNRQGWYEQYF. The CDR3 DNA reads as TGTGCCAGCAGTAATCGACAGGGATGGTACGAGCAGTACTTC. The genes are TRBV28 and TRBJ2-7, with TRBD1 matching over 7 bases. The germline V gene has CDR1 MDHEN and CDR2 SYDVKM. The length of the CDR3 is 14 residues. Losses at the gene ends were 5 bases for V and 4 bases for J; bases not matched to a gene: 8. Filled out from reference TRBV28 and TRBJ2-7, the complete variable domain reads DVKVTQSSRYLVKRTGEKVFLECVQDMDHENMFWYRQDPGLGLRLIYFSYDVKMKEKGDIPEGYSVSREKKERFSLILESASTNQTSMYLCASSNRQGWYEQYFGPGTRLTVT.

CDR3 bases: TGCGCCAGCAGCCAGCTCTGGAGCGGCGCGGTAACCCAGTACTTC. Protein sequence: CASSQLWSGAVTQYF. This chain joins TRBV4-3 and TRBJ2-5; tentative D call: TRBD2 (5 bases). This CDR3 contains 15 residues. The ends were cut back, 3 bases at V and 8 bases at J, with 19 bases in the middle. Germline-derived CDR1 and CDR2 are LGHNA and YSLEER.

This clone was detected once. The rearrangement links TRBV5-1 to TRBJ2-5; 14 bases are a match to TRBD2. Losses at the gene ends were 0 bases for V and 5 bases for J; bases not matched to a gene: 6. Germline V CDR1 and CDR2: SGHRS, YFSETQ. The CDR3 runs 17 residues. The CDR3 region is CASSLGLAGGPGETQYF. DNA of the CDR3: TGCGCCAGCAGCTTGGGACTAGCGGGAGGGCCGGGGGAGACCCAGTACTTC.

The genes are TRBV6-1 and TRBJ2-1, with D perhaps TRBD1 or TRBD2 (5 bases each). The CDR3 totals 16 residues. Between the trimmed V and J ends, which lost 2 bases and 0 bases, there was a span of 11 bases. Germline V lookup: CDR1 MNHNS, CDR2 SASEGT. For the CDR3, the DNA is TGTGCCAGCAGTGAAATGGGGACCCGCTCCTACAATGAGCAGTTCTTC. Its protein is CASSEMGTRSYNEQFF.

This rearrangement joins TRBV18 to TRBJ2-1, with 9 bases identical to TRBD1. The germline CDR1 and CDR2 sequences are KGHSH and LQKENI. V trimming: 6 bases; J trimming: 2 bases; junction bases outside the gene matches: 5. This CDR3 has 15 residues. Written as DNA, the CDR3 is TGTGCCAGCTCTTCCGGACAGGGGACCTACAATGAGCAGTTCTTC. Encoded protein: CASSSGQGTYNEQFF. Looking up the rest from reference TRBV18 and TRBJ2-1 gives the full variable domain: NAGVMQNPRHLVRRRGQEARLRCSPMKGHSHVYWYRQLPEEGLKFMVYLQKENIIDESGMPKERFSAEFPKEGPSILRIQQVVRGDSAAYFCASSSGQGTYNEQFFGPGTRLTVL.

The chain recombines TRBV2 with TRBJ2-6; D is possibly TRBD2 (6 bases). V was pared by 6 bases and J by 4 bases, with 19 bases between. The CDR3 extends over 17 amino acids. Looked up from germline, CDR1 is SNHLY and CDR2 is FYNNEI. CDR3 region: CASSSKVGGLGANVLTF. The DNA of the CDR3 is TGTGCCAGCAGCTCCAAGGTGGGGGGATTAGGGGCCAACGTCCTGACTTTC.

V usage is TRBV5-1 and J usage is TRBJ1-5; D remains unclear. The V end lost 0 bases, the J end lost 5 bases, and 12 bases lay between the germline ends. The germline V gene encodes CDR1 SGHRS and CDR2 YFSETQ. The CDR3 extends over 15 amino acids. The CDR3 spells CASSLGGPEDQPQHF. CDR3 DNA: TGCGCCAGCAGCTTGGGAGGGCCAGAAGATCAGCCCCAGCATTTT. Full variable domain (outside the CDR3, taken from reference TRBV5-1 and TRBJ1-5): KAGVTQTPRYLIKTRGQQVTLSCSPISGHRSVSWYQQTPGQGLQFLFEYFSETQRNKGNFPGRFSGRQFSNSRSEMNVSTLELGDSALYLCASSLGGPEDQPQHFGDGTRLSIL.

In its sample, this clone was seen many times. The CDR3 DNA reads TGTGCCAGCAGCCCAACTAGCGCCCTCCCGTTCTCTGGGGCCAACGTCCTGACTTTC. The encoded protein is CASSPTSALPFSGANVLTF. V is TRBV13 and J is TRBJ2-6; TRBD2 agrees at 7 bases. The V gene end was trimmed by 5 bases and the J gene end by 0 bases; junction bases not matched to a gene: 13. Germline values: CDR1 PRHDT, CDR2 FYEKMQ (reference sequence). The CDR3 extends over 19 amino acids.

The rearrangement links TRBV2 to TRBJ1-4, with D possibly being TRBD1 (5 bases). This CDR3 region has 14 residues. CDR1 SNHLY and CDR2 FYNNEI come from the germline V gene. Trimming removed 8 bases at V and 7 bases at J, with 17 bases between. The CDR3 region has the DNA TGTGCCAGCCGAGGGAGAGTAAGGGGTGAAAAACTGTTTTTT. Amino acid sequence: CASRGRVRGEKLFF.

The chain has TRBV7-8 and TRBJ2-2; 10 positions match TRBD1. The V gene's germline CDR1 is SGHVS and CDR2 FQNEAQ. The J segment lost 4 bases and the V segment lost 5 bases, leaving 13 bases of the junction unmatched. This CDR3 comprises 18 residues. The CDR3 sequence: CASSHPGQGVQSTGELFF. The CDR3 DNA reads TGTGCCAGCAGCCATCCCGGACAGGGGGTTCAGAGCACCGGGGAGCTGTTTTTT.

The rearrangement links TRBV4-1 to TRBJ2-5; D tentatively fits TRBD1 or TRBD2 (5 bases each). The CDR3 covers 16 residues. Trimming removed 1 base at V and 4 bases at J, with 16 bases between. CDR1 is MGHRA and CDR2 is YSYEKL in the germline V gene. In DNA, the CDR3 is TGCGCCAGCAGCCAAGGGTTTCGGGGCTCGTTAGAGACCCAGTACTTC. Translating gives CASSQGFRGSLETQYF.

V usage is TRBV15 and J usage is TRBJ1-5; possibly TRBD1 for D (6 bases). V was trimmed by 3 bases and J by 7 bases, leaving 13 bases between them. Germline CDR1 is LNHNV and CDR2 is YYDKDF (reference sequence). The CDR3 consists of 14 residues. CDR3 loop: CATSSRAQGQPQHF. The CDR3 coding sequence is TGTGCCACCAGCAGTCGGGCCCAGGGGCAGCCCCAGCATTTT.

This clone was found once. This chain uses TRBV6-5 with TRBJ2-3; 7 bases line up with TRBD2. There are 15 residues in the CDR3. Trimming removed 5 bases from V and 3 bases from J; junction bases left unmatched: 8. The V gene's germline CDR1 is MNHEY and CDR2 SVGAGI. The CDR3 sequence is CASSTPSGPTDTQYF. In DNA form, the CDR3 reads TGTGCCAGCAGTACCCCTAGCGGCCCAACAGATACGCAGTATTTT.

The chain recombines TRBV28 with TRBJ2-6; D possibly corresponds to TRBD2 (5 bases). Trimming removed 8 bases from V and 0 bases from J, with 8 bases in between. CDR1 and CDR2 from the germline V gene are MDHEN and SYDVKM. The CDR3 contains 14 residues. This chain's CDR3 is CASREPSGANVLTF. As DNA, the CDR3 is TGTGCCAGCCGGGAACCCTCTGGGGCCAACGTCCTGACTTTC.

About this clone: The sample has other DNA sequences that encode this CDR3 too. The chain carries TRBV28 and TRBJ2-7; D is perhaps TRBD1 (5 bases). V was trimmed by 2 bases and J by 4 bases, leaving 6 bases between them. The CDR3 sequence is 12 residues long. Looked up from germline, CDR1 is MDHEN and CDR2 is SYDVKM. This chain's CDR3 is CASSLTGYEQYF. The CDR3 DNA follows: TGTGCCAGCAGTTTAACAGGTTACGAGCAGTACTTC.

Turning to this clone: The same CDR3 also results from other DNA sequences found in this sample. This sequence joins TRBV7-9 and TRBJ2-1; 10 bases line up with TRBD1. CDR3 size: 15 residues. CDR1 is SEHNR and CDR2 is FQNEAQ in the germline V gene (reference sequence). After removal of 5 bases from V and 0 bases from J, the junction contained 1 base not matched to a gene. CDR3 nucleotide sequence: TGTGCCAGCAGCCGGACAGGGGGCTCCTACAATGAGCAGTTCTTC. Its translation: CASSRTGGSYNEQFF.

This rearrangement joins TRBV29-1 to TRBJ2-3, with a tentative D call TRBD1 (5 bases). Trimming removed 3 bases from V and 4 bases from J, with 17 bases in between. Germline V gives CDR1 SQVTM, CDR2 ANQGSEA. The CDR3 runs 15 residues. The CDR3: CSVDNIAGFPDTQYF. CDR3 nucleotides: TGCAGCGTTGATAATATTGCAGGGTTTCCAGATACGCAGTATTTT.

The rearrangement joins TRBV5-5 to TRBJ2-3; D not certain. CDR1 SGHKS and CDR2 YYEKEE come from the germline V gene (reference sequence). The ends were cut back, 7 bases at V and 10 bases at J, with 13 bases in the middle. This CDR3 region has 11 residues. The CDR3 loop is CASRGPGAQYF. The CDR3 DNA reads TGTGCCAGCCGCGGACCCGGTGCGCAGTATTTT.

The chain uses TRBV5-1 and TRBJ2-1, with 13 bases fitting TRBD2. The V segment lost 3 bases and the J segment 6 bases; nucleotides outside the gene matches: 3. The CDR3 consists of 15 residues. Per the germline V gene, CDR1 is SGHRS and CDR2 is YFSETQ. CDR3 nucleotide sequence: TGCGCCAGCAGCTCGGGACTAGCGGGGCGCAATGAGCAGTTCTTC. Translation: CASSSGLAGRNEQFF.